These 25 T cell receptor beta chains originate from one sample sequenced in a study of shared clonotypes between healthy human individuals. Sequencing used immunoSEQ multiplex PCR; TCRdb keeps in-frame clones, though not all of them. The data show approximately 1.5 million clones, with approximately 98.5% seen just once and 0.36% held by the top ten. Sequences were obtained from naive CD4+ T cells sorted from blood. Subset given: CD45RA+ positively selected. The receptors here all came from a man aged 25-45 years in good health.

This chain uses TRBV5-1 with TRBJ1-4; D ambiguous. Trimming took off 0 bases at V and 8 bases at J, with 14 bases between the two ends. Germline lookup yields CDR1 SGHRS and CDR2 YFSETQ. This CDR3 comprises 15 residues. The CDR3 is CASSLVPGFREKLFF. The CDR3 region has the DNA TGCGCCAGCAGCTTGGTACCTGGATTCCGCGAAAAACTGTTTTTT.

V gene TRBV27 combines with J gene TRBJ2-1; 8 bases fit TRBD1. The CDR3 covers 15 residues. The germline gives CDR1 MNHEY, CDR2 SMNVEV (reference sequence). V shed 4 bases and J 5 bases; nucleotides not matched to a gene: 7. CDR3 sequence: CASSYGQGGDNEQFF. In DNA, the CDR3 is TGTGCCAGCAGTTACGGACAGGGTGGAGACAATGAGCAGTTCTTC.

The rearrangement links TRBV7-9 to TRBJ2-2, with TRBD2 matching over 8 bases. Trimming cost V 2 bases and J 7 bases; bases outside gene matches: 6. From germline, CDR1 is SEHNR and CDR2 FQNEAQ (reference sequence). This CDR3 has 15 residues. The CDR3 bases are TGTGCCAGCAGCTTATGGGGGACTAGTATCGGGGAGCTGTTTTTT. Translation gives CASSLWGTSIGELFF.

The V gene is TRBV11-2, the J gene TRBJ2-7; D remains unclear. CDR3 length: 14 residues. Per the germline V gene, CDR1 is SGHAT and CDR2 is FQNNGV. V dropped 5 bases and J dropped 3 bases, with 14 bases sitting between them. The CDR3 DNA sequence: TGTGCCAGCAGCGCCGATGGCAGAGACTACGAGCAGTACTTC. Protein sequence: CASSADGRDYEQYF.

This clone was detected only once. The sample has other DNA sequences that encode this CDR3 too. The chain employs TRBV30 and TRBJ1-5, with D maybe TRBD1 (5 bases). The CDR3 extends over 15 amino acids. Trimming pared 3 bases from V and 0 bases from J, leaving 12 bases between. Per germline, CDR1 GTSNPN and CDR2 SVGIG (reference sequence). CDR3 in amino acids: CAWRPRGLSNQPQHF. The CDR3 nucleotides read TGTGCCTGGAGGCCGAGGGGACTTAGCAATCAGCCCCAGCATTTT.

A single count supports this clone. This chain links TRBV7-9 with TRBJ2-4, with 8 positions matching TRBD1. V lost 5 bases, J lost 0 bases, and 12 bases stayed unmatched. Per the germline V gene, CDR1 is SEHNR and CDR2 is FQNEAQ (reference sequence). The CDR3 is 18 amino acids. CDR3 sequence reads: CASSRTGTGFLAKNIQYF. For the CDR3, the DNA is TGTGCCAGCAGCCGGACCGGGACAGGATTTCTAGCCAAAAACATTCAGTACTTC.

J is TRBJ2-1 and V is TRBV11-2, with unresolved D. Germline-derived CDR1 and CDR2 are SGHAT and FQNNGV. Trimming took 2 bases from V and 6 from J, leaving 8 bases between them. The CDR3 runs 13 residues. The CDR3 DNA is TGTGCCAGCAGCTTACAGGTGGTCAATGAGCAGTTCTTC. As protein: CASSLQVVNEQFF.

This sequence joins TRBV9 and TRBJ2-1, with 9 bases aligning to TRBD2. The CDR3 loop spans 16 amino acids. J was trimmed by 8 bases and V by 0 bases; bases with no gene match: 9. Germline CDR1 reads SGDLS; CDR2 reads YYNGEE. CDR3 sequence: CASSVVSSGKSHEQFF. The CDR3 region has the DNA TGTGCCAGCAGCGTAGTCTCTAGCGGGAAATCTCATGAGCAGTTCTTC.

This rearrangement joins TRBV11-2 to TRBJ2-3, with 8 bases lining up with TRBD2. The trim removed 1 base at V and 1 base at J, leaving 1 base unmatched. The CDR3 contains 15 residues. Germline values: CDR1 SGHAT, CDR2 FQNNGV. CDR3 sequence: CASSLGAGGTDTQYF. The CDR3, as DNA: TGTGCCAGCAGCTTAGGAGCGGGAGGCACAGATACGCAGTATTTT. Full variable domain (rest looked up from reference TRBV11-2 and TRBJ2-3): EAGVAQSPRYKIIEKRQSVAFWCNPISGHATLYWYQQILGQGPKLLIQFQNNGVVDDSQLPKDRFSAERLKGVDSTLKIQPAKLEDSAVYLCASSLGAGGTDTQYFGPGTRLTVL.

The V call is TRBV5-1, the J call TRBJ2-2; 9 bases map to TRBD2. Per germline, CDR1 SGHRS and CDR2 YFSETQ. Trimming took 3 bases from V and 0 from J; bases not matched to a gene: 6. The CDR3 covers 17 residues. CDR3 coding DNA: TGCGCCAGCAGCTCCCAGCCTAGCGGGACGAACACCGGGGAGCTGTTTTTT. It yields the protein CASSSQPSGTNTGELFF.

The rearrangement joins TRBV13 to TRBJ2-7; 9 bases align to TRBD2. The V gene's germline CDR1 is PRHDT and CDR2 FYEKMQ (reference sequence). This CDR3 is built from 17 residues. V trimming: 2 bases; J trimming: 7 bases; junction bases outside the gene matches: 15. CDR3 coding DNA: TGTGCCAGCAGCTTAACCCCTCGGGCTAGCGGGGTTCTGGAGCAGTACTTC. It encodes CASSLTPRASGVLEQYF.

CDR3 nucleotide sequence: TGTGCCAGCAGCTCTACCTGGAGTGGGTTATACAATGAGCAGTTCTTC. Its translation is CASSSTWSGLYNEQFF. The chain employs TRBV7-9 and TRBJ2-1; no clear D gene. The CDR3 covers 16 residues. V shed 4 bases and J shed 4 bases, with 17 bases lying between them. Germline values: CDR1 SEHNR, CDR2 FQNEAQ (reference sequence).

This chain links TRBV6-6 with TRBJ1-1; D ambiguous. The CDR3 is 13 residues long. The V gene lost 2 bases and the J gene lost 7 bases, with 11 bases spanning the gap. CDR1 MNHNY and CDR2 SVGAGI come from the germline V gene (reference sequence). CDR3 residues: CASSYPTRGEAFF. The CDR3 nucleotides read TGTGCCAGCAGTTACCCGACTCGGGGTGAAGCTTTCTTT.

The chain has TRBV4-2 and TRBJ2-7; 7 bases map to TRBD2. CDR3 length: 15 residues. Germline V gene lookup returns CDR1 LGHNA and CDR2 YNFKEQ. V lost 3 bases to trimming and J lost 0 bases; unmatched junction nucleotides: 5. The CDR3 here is CASSHRSGLSYEQYF. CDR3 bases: TGTGCCAGCAGCCATCGTAGCGGGCTCTCCTACGAGCAGTACTTC.

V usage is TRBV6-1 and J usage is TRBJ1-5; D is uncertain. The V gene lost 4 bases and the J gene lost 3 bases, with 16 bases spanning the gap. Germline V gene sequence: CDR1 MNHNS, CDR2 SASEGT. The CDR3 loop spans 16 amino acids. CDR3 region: CASSAQTKRNNQPQHF. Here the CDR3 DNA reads TGTGCCAGCAGTGCCCAGACGAAACGAAACAATCAGCCCCAGCATTTT.

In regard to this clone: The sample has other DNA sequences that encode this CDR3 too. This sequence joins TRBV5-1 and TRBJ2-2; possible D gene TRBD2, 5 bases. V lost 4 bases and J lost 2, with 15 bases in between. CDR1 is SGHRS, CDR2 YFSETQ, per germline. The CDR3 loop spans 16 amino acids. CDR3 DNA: TGCGCCAGCAGCCCGACTGGACTGACTAACACCGGGGAGCTGTTTTTT. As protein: CASSPTGLTNTGELFF.

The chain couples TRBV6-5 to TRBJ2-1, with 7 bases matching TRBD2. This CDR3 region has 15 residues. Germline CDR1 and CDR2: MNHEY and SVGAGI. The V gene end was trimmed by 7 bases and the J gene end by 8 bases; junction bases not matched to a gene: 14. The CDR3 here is CASNKFSLREDEQFF. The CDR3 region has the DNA TGTGCCAGCAACAAATTTAGCCTACGGGAGGATGAGCAGTTCTTC.

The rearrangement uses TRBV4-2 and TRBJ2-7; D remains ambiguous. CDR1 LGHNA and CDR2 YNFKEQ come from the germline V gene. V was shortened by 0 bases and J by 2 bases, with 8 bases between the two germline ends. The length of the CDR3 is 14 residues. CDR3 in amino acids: CASSQDSGTYEQYF. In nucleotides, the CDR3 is TGTGCCAGCAGCCAAGATTCTGGCACCTACGAGCAGTACTTC.

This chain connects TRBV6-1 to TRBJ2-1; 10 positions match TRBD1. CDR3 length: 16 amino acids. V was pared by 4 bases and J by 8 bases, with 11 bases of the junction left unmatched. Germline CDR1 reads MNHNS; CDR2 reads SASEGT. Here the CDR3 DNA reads TGTGCCAGCAGTGTGCGCCTATCGACAGGGGGCTATGAGCAGTTCTTC. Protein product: CASSVRLSTGGYEQFF.

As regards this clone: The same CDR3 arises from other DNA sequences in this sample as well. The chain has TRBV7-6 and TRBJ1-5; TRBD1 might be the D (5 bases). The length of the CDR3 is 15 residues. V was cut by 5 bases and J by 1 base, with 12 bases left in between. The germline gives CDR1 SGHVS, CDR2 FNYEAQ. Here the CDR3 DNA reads TGTGCCAGCAGCCCGGGGACCGCGAGCAATCAGCCCCAGCATTTT. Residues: CASSPGTASNQPQHF.

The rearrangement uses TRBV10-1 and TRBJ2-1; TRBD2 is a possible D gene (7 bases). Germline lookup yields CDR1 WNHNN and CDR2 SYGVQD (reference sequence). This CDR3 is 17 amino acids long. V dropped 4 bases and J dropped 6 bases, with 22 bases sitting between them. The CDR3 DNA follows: TGCGCCAGCAGTGGAGCCTTACGGGGGGCCCCTCTCAATGAGCAGTTCTTC. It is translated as CASSGALRGAPLNEQFF.

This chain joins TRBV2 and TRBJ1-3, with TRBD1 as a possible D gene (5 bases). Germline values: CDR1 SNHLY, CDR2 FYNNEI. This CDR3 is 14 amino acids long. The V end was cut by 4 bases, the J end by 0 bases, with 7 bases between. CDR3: CASSGTHSGNTIYF. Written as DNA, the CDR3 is TGTGCCAGCAGTGGGACACACTCTGGAAACACCATATATTTT.

This CDR3 reads CASSLAGRVTGELFF. CDR3 bases: TGTGCCAGCAGCTTGGCAGGCAGGGTAACCGGGGAGCTGTTTTTT. This rearrangement joins TRBV5-4 to TRBJ2-2; D may be TRBD1 (5 bases). This CDR3 has 15 residues. Germline V gives CDR1 SGHNT, CDR2 YYREEE (reference sequence). The V end was cut by 0 bases, the J end by 5 bases, with 11 bases between.

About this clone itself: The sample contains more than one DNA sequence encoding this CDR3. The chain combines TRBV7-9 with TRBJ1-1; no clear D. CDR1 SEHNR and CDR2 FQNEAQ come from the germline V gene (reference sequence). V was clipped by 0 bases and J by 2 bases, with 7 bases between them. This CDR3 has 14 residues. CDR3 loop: CASSLAVLNTEAFF. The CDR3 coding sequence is TGTGCCAGCAGCTTAGCGGTACTCAACACTGAAGCTTTCTTT.

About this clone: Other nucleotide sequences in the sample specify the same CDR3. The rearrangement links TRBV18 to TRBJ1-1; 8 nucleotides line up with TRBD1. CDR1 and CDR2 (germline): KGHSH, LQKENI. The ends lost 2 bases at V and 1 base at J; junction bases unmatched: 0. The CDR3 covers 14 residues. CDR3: CASSPDRGNTEAFF. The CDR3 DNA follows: TGTGCCAGCTCACCAGACAGGGGGAACACTGAAGCTTTCTTT.